Listed below are T cell receptor beta chains from one sample, sequenced in a study of T cell responses to AZD1222 COVID-19 vaccine. The protocol was immunoSEQ multiplex PCR, while the TCRdb copy is restricted to in-frame clones and leaves out a portion. The table records some 96,000 clones, 70% to 90% of them present only once. Sequences were derived from peripheral blood, sampled on day 0 of AZD1222 vaccination. The receptors here all came from an adult in good health. Both conserved end residues are part of each CDR3. D genes are given only for firm matches. A row's size may be missing; if present it is once, few, many or a size class.

TRBD2 TRBJ2-3 - TRBV6-1 15 CASSDTGTSEDTQYF TGTGCCAGCAGTGACACCGGGACTAGCGAAGATACGCAGTATTTT
- TRBJ1-3 - TRBV28 17 CASSLSAGAISGNTIYF TGTGCCAGCAGTTTATCGGCAGGGGCAATTTCTGGAAACACCATATATTTT
TRBD1 TRBJ2-2 - TRBV24-1 15 CATSTGVTNTGELFF TGTGCCACCTCAACAGGGGTAACGAACACCGGGGAGCTGTTTTTT
TRBD1 TRBJ1-2 - TRBV19 15 CASSVRDRDNYGYTF TGTGCCAGTAGTGTCCGGGACAGGGATAACTATGGCTACACCTTC
TRBD1 TRBJ1-3 once TRBV10-2 14 CASSKTGIGNTIYF TGCGCCAGCAGTAAGACAGGGATTGGAAACACCATATATTTT
- TRBJ1-1 - TRBV5-1 11 CASSSGPWPFF TGCGCCAGCAGCTCCGGCCCCTGGCCCTTCTTT
- TRBJ1-1 - TRBV7-9 15 CASSLAQGTNTEAFF TGTGCCAGCAGCTTAGCCCAGGGGACCAACACTGAAGCTTTCTTT
- TRBJ1-6 - TRBV2 11 CASSENFFLHF TGTGCCAGCAGTGAGAATTTTTTCCTCCACTTT
TRBD1 TRBJ2-5 - TRBV7-7 13 CAIATGSRETQYF TGTGCCATCGCGACAGGGAGTCGAGAGACCCAGTACTTC
- TRBJ1-2 - TRBV7-3 14 CASSLTSGYNGYTF TGTGCCAGCAGCTTAACGTCAGGGTATAATGGCTACACCTTC
TRBD2 TRBJ2-3 - TRBV3-1/TRBV3-2 16 CASSQDRASGGDTQYF TGTGCCAGCAGCCAAGATCGGGCTAGCGGTGGAGATACGCAGTATTTT
- TRBJ1-5 - TRBV27 13 CASSYEGRQPQHF TGTGCCAGCAGTTACGAGGGACGCCAGCCCCAGCATTTT
- TRBJ1-2 few TRBV29-1 14 CSVVFPGKEYGYTF TGCAGCGTTGTTTTTCCGGGAAAAGAATATGGCTACACCTTC
- TRBJ1-2 - TRBV12-3/TRBV12-4 13 CASSLSRFDGYTF TGTGCCAGCAGTTTATCGAGATTCGATGGCTACACCTTC
- TRBJ1-1 - TRBV12-3/TRBV12-4 13 CASSGTVNTEAFF TGTGCCAGTTCGGGGACGGTCAACACTGAAGCTTTCTTT
- TRBJ2-2 - TRBV5-1 15 CASSISSEFTGELFF TGCGCCAGCAGCATCTCTAGCGAGTTCACCGGGGAGCTGTTTTTT
- TRBJ1-2 few TRBV29-1 13 CSAGMGLNYGYTF TGCAGCGCCGGAATGGGATTGAACTATGGCTACACCTTC
- TRBJ2-1 - TRBV21-1 15 CASSYGRFGYNEQFF TGTGCCAGCAGTTATGGGAGATTCGGCTACAATGAGCAGTTCTTC
- TRBJ2-6 - TRBV5-4 13 CASRQFGANVLTF TGTGCCAGCAGACAGTTCGGGGCCAACGTCCTGACTTTC
TRBD2 TRBJ2-1 - TRBV19 17 CASSISGLAGAVDEQFF TGTGCCAGTAGTATCTCGGGACTAGCGGGAGCTGTGGATGAGCAGTTCTTC
TRBD2 TRBJ2-7 - TRBV10-1 17 CASSESGMRAGGSEQYF TGCGCCAGCAGTGAGTCGGGTATGCGGGCGGGAGGCTCCGAGCAGTACTTC
- TRBJ2-7 - TRBV6-5 13 CASGRDNSYEQYF TGTGCCAGCGGCCGGGACAACTCCTACGAGCAGTACTTC
TRBD2 TRBJ2-1 - TRBV5-5 15 CASSASGLNYNEQFF TGTGCCAGCAGCGCTAGCGGACTTAACTACAATGAGCAGTTCTTC
- TRBJ1-5 - TRBV18 13 CASSPSGNQPQHF TGTGCCAGCTCACCATCTGGCAATCAGCCCCAGCATTTT
TRBD2 TRBJ2-7 - TRBV28 15 CASSRGLAGAYEQYF TGTGCCAGCAGCAGGGGACTAGCGGGAGCCTACGAGCAGTACTTC
- TRBJ2-7 - TRBV4-3 14 CASSQGQSSYEQYF TGCGCCAGCAGCCAAGGACAGTCCTCCTACGAGCAGTACTTC